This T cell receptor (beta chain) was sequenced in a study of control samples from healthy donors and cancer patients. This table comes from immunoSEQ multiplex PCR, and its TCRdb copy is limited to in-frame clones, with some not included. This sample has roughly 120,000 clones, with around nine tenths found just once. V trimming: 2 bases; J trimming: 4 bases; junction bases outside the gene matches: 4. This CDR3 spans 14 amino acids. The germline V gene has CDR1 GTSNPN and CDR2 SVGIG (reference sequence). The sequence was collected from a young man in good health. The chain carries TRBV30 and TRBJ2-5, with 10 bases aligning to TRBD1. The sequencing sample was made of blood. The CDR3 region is CAWSPGQGRETQYF. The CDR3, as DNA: TGTGCCTGGAGTCCGGGACAGGGGCGAGAGACCCAGTACTTC.